This passage covers 13 T cell receptor beta chains from one sample sequenced in a study of cytomegalovirus exposure and HLA in healthy donors. The PCR used 60 Vbeta and 13 Jbeta primers. Clones were read by immunoSEQ multiplex PCR, and TCRdb kept only the in-frame ones, dropping some. The sample includes 150,000 to 200,000 clones, over 60% of them seen just once. Sequencing input: PBMCs. Receptors originate from a man between 50 and 59 years old in good health and CMV-seropositive.

The rearrangement joins TRBV27 to TRBJ2-1; D might be TRBD1 (6 bases). CDR3 length: 16 amino acids. The V end was cut by 6 bases, the J end by 0 bases, with 15 bases between. Germline CDR1 reads MNHEY; CDR2 reads SMNVEV (reference sequence). CDR3 nucleotide sequence: TGTGCCAGCAGACCAGACAGGATAAGCTCCTACAATGAGCAGTTCTTC. It codes for CASRPDRISSYNEQFF.

The V and J genes are TRBV19 and TRBJ2-6; possible D gene TRBD2, 5 bases. CDR3 size: 14 residues. V lost 5 bases to trimming and J lost 11 bases, with 16 bases between them. Germline CDR1 LNHDA, CDR2 SQIVND (reference sequence). CDR3 in amino acids: CASSRGSRADVLTF. The CDR3 DNA follows: TGTGCCAGTAGTCGGGGATCCCGCGCGGACGTCCTGACTTTC.

J is TRBJ2-7 and V is TRBV29-1; 9 nucleotides line up with TRBD1. V was pared by 4 bases and J by 4 bases, with 8 bases of the junction left unmatched. CDR3 length: 14 residues. Germline V CDR1 and CDR2: SQVTM, ANQGSEA. The CDR3 loop reads CSVAQDRGMYEQYF. The CDR3 DNA reads as TGCAGCGTTGCGCAGGACAGGGGAATGTACGAGCAGTACTTC.

The genes are TRBV5-5 and TRBJ1-4; no reliable D call. Trimming took off 0 bases at V and 8 bases at J, with 11 bases between the two ends. CDR3 size: 14 residues. Germline CDR1 reads SGHKS; CDR2 reads YYEKEE (reference sequence). This CDR3 is CASSLEEGREKLFF. The CDR3 DNA is TGTGCCAGCAGCTTGGAGGAGGGCCGGGAAAAACTGTTTTTT.

This clone has just one count. This rearrangement joins TRBV27 to TRBJ2-2, with a tentative D call TRBD1 (6 bases). The CDR3 is 16 residues long. CDR1 and CDR2 from the germline V gene are MNHEY and SMNVEV (reference sequence). V was trimmed by 6 bases and J by 4 bases, leaving 18 bases between them. The CDR3 reads CASSPSGQLSTGELFF. The CDR3 bases are TGTGCCAGCAGCCCCTCGGGACAACTCAGCACCGGGGAGCTGTTTTTT.

The chain carries TRBV19 and TRBJ2-1, with D possibly TRBD1 on 7 matching bases. The CDR3 totals 17 residues. The germline V and J ends were trimmed by 7 bases and 7 bases, with 26 bases remaining between them. Germline V gene lookup returns CDR1 LNHDA and CDR2 SQIVND (reference sequence). In DNA form, the CDR3 reads TGTGCCAGTATCTTCCAGGGGCGCAGGGGGGCAAGGAATGAGCAGTTCTTC. Protein: CASIFQGRRGARNEQFF.

V is TRBV10-3 and J is TRBJ1-2, with 7 bases that match TRBD1. Germline loops: CDR1 ENHRY, CDR2 SYGVKD. V lost 4 bases to trimming and J lost 6 bases; unmatched junction nucleotides: 11. The CDR3 runs to 15 residues. Written as DNA, the CDR3 is TGTGCCATCAGTGCCGAAGGATGGGACAGCAATGGCTACACCTTC. Its protein product is CAISAEGWDSNGYTF.

With respect to this clone: The identical CDR3 is also encoded by other nucleotide sequences in the sample. The rearrangement links TRBV4-1 to TRBJ1-1; D uncertain. The CDR3 sequence is 15 residues long. The V and J ends lost 3 bases and 5 bases respectively, with 16 bases between them. Germline V gene lookup returns CDR1 MGHRA and CDR2 YSYEKL. The CDR3 nucleotides are TGCGCCAGCAGCCAGCGGTGGGTGAGGGAGACTGAAGCTTTCTTT. Translation: CASSQRWVRETEAFF.

This rearrangement joins TRBV7-2 to TRBJ1-2, with D hard to call. The germline V gene encodes CDR1 SGHTA and CDR2 FQGNSA. V dropped 3 bases and J dropped 5 bases, with 13 bases sitting between them. CDR3 length equals 14 residues. The CDR3 loop reads CASSFPDTQYGYTF. The CDR3 DNA follows: TGTGCCAGCAGCTTCCCCGACACCCAATATGGCTACACCTTC.

This chain links TRBV7-9 with TRBJ1-2; 8 bases align to TRBD1. Germline V lookup: CDR1 SEHNR, CDR2 FQNEAQ (reference sequence). V lost 5 bases and J lost 8; bases outside the gene matches: 4. The CDR3 has 12 residues. CDR3 bases: TGTGCCAGCAGCCCCGACAGGGGCGGCTACACCTTC. It yields the protein CASSPDRGGYTF.

The rearrangement joins TRBV5-1 to TRBJ2-3, with TRBD2 matching 8 bases. V gave up 0 bases and J gave up 1 base; unmatched junction bases: 4. From germline, CDR1 is SGHRS and CDR2 YFSETQ. CDR3 length equals 16 residues. The DNA of the CDR3 is TGCGCCAGCAGCTTGGGACGGGGGGGCGGCACAGATACGCAGTATTTT. Protein: CASSLGRGGGTDTQYF.

This clone was observed a single time. The chain carries TRBV9 and TRBJ2-2, with D possibly being TRBD2 (6 bases). Germline V gene sequence: CDR1 SGDLS, CDR2 YYNGEE. Between the trimmed V and J ends, which lost 0 bases and 8 bases, there was a span of 8 bases. This CDR3 has 13 amino acids. The CDR3 region has the DNA TGTGCCAGCAGCGTAGGGGAGGTTGGGGAGCTGTTTTTT. As protein: CASSVGEVGELFF.

This clone was detected only a few times. This chain joins TRBV18 and TRBJ1-3; 7 nucleotides agree with TRBD1. With V trimmed by 4 bases and J by 4 bases, 4 bases remained unmatched. CDR3 length: 14 residues. CDR1 is KGHSH and CDR2 is LQKENI in the germline V gene. CDR3 sequence (DNA): TGTGCCAGCTCACAAGACAGGGACGGAAACACCATATATTTT. Protein sequence: CASSQDRDGNTIYF. Complete variable domain (other parts from reference TRBV18 and TRBJ1-3): NAGVMQNPRHLVRRRGQEARLRCSPMKGHSHVYWYRQLPEEGLKFMVYLQKENIIDESGMPKERFSAEFPKEGPSILRIQQVVRGDSAAYFCASSQDRDGNTIYFGEGSWLTVV.